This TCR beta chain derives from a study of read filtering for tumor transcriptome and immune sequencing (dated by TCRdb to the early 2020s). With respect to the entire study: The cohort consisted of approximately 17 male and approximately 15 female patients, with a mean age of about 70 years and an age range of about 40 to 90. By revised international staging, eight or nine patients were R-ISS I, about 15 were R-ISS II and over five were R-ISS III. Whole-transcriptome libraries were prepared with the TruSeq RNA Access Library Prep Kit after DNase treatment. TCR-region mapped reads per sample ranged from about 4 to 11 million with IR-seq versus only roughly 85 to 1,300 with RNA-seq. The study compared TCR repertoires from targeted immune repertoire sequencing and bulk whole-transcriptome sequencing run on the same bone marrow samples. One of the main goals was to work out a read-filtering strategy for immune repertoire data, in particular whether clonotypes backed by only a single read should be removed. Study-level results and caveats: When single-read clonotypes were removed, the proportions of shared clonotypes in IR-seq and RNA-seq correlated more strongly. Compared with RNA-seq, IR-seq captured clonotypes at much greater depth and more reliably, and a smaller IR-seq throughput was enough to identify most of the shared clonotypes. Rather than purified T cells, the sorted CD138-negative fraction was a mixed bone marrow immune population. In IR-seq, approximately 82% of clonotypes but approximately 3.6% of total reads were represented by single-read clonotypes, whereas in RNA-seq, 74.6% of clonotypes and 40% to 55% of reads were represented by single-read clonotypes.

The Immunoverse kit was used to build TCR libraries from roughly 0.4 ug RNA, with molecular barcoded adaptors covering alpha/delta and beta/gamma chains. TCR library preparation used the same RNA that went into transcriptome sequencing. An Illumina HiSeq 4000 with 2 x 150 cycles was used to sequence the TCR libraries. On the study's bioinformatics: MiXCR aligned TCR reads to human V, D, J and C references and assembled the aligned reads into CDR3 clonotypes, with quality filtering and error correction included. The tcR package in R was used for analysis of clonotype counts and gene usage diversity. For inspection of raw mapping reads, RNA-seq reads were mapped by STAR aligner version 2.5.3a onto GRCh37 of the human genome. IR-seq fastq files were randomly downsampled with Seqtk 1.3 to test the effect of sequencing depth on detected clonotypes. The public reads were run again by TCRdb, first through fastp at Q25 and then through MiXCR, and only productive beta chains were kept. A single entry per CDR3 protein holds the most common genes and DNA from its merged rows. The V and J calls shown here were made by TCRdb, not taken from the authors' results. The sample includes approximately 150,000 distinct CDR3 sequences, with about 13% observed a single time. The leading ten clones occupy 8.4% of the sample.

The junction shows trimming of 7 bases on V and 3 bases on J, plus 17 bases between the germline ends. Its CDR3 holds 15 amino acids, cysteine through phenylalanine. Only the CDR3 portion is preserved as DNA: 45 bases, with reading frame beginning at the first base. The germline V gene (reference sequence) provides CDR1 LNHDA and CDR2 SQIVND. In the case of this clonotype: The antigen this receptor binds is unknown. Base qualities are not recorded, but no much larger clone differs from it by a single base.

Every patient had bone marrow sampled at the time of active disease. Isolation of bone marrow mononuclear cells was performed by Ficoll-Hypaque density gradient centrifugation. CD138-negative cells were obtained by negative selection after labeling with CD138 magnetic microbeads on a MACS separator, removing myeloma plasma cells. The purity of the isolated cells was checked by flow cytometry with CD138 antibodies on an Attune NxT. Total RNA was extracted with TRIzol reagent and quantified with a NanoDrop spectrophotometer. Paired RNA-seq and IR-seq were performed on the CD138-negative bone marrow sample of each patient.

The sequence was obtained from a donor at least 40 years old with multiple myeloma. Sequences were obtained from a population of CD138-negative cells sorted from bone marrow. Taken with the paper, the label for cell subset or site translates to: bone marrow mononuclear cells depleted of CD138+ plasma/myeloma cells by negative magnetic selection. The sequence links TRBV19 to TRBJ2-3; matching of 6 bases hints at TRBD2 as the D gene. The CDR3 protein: CASTPGGAGTDTQYF. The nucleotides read TGTGCCAGTACGCCCGGGGGAGCTGGGACAGATACGCAGTATTTT.